This TCR beta chain was recorded in a study of T cells after posttransplantation cyclophosphamide. The related graft donor's blood sample was taken on the day of bone marrow donation. Germline-derived CDR1 and CDR2 are SGHTA and FQGNSA. This CDR3 has 16 residues. The V gene end was trimmed by 5 bases and the J gene end by 1 base; junction bases not matched to a gene: 6. The data were produced by immunoSEQ multiplex PCR, yet TCRdb's version contains in-frame clones alone and is incomplete. The sample contains tens of thousands of clones, 80% to 95% of which appear only once. Study-wide results and limits: Donor CD8+ memory clones often dominated recipient blood repertoires at later times. Skin or GI-infiltrating T cells shared few TRB sequences with blood. TRB clonality was highly associated with recipient CMV seropositivity and reactivation.

With regard to this clone: The antigen remains unidentified.

Material for sequencing was PBMCs. This TCR came from a woman under 40 in good health and a related stem cell transplant donor. The chain has TRBV7-2 and TRBJ2-5; 11 nucleotides line up with TRBD2. DNA for the CDR3: TGTGCCAGCAGCACCCGAGGACTAGCGGGCCAAGAGACCCAGTACTTC. Translated: CASSTRGLAGQETQYF.